The clone carrying this T cell receptor beta chain was seen repeatedly, ten times or more. Its antigen is unidentified. The junction does not match germline at one end; this may be a read error. The data were taken from a study of CD8+CD57+ T cells in acquired aplastic anemia. Points from the study as a whole: The same twenty-nine CD8+ CDR3 sequences occurred in patients and in controls. Patients were compared with controls for CD8+ Simpson's diversity, and no significant difference emerged.

Genomic DNA was employed as the template in profiling TCR beta VDJ and CDR3. TCRdb processed the reads anew with MiXCR; each CDR3 protein has one entry. The sample includes roughly 250,000 distinct CDR3 sequences, less than 85% of them seen just once. Patients selected for sequencing had displayed CD8+CD57+ cell expansion by flow cytometry. A severe acquired aplastic anemia diagnosis applied to all patients. Patients were untreated when blood was sampled. The CDR3 consists of 13 residues. Germline V lookup: CDR1 SGHVS, CDR2 FQNEAQ. The origin of this receptor is a human donor with aplastic anemia. V and J are TRBV7-8 and TRBJ2-1; 8 bases agree with TRBD2. Sequencing was performed on sorted CD4+, CD8+, or CD8+CD57+ T cells (not recorded which) from PBMCs. The CDR3 region is CASSVAGGPDTQF. The DNA for the CDR3 is TGTGCCAGCAGCGTCGCGGGAGGTCCCGATACGCAGTTT.